These 29 T cell receptor beta chains came from one sample sequenced in a study of blood T cells in healthy people across ages. Primers used in a second PCR of about 6 to 11 cycles were a sample-barcoded 5' primer and a J-beta primer mix. TCRdb redid the calling of the 5' RACE reads with MiXCR, one entry per CDR3 protein. The data show about 1,000,000 distinct CDR3 sequences, under 55% seen once. Sequenced material: blood. These receptors were taken from a woman aged 60-75 years in good health.

The chain carries TRBV6-5 and TRBJ2-5; 10 bases fit TRBD1. The J call may not be correct, given that the DNA end is closer to TRBJ2-7. The CDR3 loop spans 15 amino acids. Germline CDR1 reads MNHEY; CDR2 reads SVGAGI. CDR3 DNA: TGTGCCAGCAGTTACGCCGGGACAGGGGTAAACGAGCAGTACTTC. This sequence encodes CASSYAGTGVNEQYF.

V usage is TRBV27 and J usage is TRBJ2-7; 9 positions match TRBD2. The germline V gene has CDR1 MNHEY and CDR2 SMNVEV (reference sequence). The CDR3 loop spans 15 amino acids. The J segment lost 3 bases and the V segment lost 10 bases, leaving 13 bases of the junction unmatched. CDR3 sequence reads: CATRKTSGAYYEQYF. CDR3 DNA sequence: TGTGCCACCCGTAAGACTAGCGGAGCCTACTACGAGCAGTACTTC.

The chain couples TRBV29-1 to TRBJ2-3; D not certain. V dropped 3 bases and J dropped 2 bases, with 9 bases sitting between them. Per germline, CDR1 SQVTM and CDR2 ANQGSEA. There are 13 residues in the CDR3. CDR3 loop: CSVDGRLTDTQYF. The CDR3 bases are TGCAGCGTTGACGGCAGGCTCACAGATACGCAGTATTTT.

The chain couples TRBV24-1 to TRBJ2-4; D may be TRBD2 (5 bases). Germline V gives CDR1 KGHDR, CDR2 SFDVKD. Trimming removed 2 bases from V and 13 bases from J, with 23 bases in between. The CDR3 totals 16 residues. CDR3 amino acids: CATSDSGNERYNEQYF. The DNA of the CDR3 is TGTGCCACCAGTGATTCGGGGAACGAGCGTTACAATGAGCAGTACTTC.

This clonotype was observed a few times. This chain links TRBV4-2 with TRBJ2-5, with TRBD1 matching over 10 bases. This CDR3 is built from 17 residues. The germline gives CDR1 LGHNA, CDR2 YNFKEQ. Trimming took 2 bases from V and 11 from J; bases not matched to a gene: 17. The CDR3 nucleotides are TGTGCCAGCAGCCAAAGGGGACAGGGGAACCCCTACAATGAGCAGTACTTC. Its protein product is CASSQRGQGNPYNEQYF.

The chain links TRBV12-3 or TRBV12-4 to TRBJ1-5; possible D gene TRBD1, 5 bases. The CDR3 totals 15 residues. Trimming left V 6 bases short and J 3 bases short, with 15 bases between. The CDR3, as DNA: TGTGCCAGCAGGGGGGGACGCAGAATCAATCAGCCCCAGCATTTT. Translation: CASRGGRRINQPQHF.

This clonotype was observed a few times. The genes are TRBV11-2 and TRBJ2-7; 8 nucleotides line up with TRBD1. CDR3 length: 13 amino acids. The J segment lost 5 bases and the V segment lost 6 bases, leaving 6 bases of the junction unmatched. Germline V gives CDR1 SGHAT, CDR2 FQNNGV. The CDR3 DNA sequence: TGTGCCAGCAGACGTACAGGGGGACACGAGCAGTACTTC. Translating it yields CASRRTGGHEQYF. The full variable domain, with the rest looked up from reference TRBV11-2 and TRBJ2-7, is EAGVAQSPRYKIIEKRQSVAFWCNPISGHATLYWYQQILGQGPKLLIQFQNNGVVDDSQLPKDRFSAERLKGVDSTLKIQPAKLEDSAVYLCASRRTGGHEQYFGPGTRLTVT.

V usage is TRBV20-1 and J usage is TRBJ2-3; 15 bases line up with TRBD2. The CDR3 is 17 residues long. Trimming at V came to 6 bases and at J to 3 bases, leaving 10 bases not matched to a gene. Germline-derived CDR1 and CDR2 are DFQATT and SNEGSKA (reference sequence). The CDR3 reads CSAQLGLAGGGTDTQYF. The CDR3 nucleotides are TGCAGTGCCCAGTTGGGACTAGCGGGAGGAGGGACAGATACGCAGTATTTT.

The rearrangement uses TRBV6-5 and TRBJ2-5; D possibly corresponds to TRBD1 (5 bases). The closer fit of TRBJ2-7 to the DNA end suggests the J call may be wrong. The CDR3 contains 15 residues. The V gene's germline CDR1 is MNHEY and CDR2 SVGAGI. CDR3 coding DNA: TGTGCCAGCAGGGGGTGGCAGGGTGAGGCCTACGAGCAGTACTTC. Its protein is CASRGWQGEAYEQYF.

This clonotype showed up just once. The gene calls are TRBV15 and TRBJ2-1; 11 bases align to TRBD1. CDR1 is LNHNV, CDR2 YYDKDF, per germline (reference sequence). The CDR3 length is 18 residues. The ends lost 3 bases at V and 7 bases at J; junction bases unmatched: 14. In DNA, the CDR3 is TGTGCCACCAGCAGTCCCGAGACCGGGACAGGGGGGTTAAATGAGCAGTTCTTC. It is translated as CATSSPETGTGGLNEQFF.

This clonotype was seen a few times. The genes are TRBV20-1 and TRBJ2-7; D remains unclear. The V and J ends lost 2 bases and 1 base respectively, with 15 bases between them. CDR1 and CDR2 from the germline V gene are DFQATT and SNEGSKA (reference sequence). This CDR3 region has 15 residues. DNA of the CDR3: TGCAGTGCTAGAAAGTCGGCACGTAGTTCCTACGAGCAGTACTTC. Translation: CSARKSARSSYEQYF.

This chain uses TRBV27 with TRBJ2-1, with 10 bases lining up with TRBD2. Germline V gene lookup returns CDR1 MNHEY and CDR2 SMNVEV (reference sequence). The CDR3 runs 16 residues. V shed 1 base and J 10 bases; nucleotides not matched to a gene: 10. The CDR3 spells CASSLLASGRGREQFF. CDR3 coding DNA: TGTGCCAGCAGTTTATTGGCTAGCGGGAGAGGTAGGGAGCAGTTCTTC.

This clonotype showed up just a few times. The J gene is TRBJ2-5, the V gene TRBV5-1, with 7 bases lining up with TRBD1. CDR1 and CDR2 from the germline V gene are SGHRS and YFSETQ. Trimming took 3 bases from V and 6 from J; bases not matched to a gene: 5. This CDR3 is 13 amino acids long. CDR3: CASSYGDSQTQYF. DNA of the CDR3: TGCGCCAGCAGCTACGGGGACAGCCAGACCCAGTACTTC.

The V gene is TRBV27, the J gene TRBJ1-1; D is uncertain. The CDR3 runs 15 residues. Trimming removed 4 bases at V and 1 base at J, with 13 bases between. Germline V CDR1 and CDR2: MNHEY, SMNVEV (reference sequence). CDR3 in DNA: TGTGCCAGCAGTTCGGGAGGGCAAGGGAACACTGAAGCTTTCTTT. Translated: CASSSGGQGNTEAFF.

The J gene is TRBJ2-7, the V gene TRBV29-1, with 12 positions matching TRBD1. J lost 5 bases, V lost 5 bases, and 10 bases had no gene match. The CDR3 extends over 15 amino acids. Germline V gene sequence: CDR1 SQVTM, CDR2 ANQGSEA. The CDR3 DNA reads as TGCAGCGTTAACGTGATGGGACAGGGGGCGGACGAGCAGTACTTC. As protein: CSVNVMGQGADEQYF.

The rearrangement links TRBV7-3 to TRBJ2-1, with TRBD2 matching 9 bases. The CDR3 sequence is 14 residues long. Per the germline V gene, CDR1 is SGHTA and CDR2 is FQGTGA. V gave up 4 bases and J gave up 6 bases; unmatched junction bases: 4. CDR3 amino acids: CASSSSTSGNEQFF. In DNA, the CDR3 is TGTGCCAGCAGCTCCTCGACTAGCGGCAATGAGCAGTTCTTC.

There are a few counts of this clonotype. This chain connects TRBV7-2 to TRBJ2-7, with 12 bases that match TRBD2. With V trimmed by 7 bases and J by 6 bases, 7 bases remained unmatched. The germline gives CDR1 SGHTA, CDR2 FQGNSA. The CDR3 covers 14 residues. Here the CDR3 DNA reads TGTGCCAGCACCCTTGGACTAGCGGGACGCGAGCAGTACTTC. This gives the protein CASTLGLAGREQYF.

The chain has TRBV7-9 and TRBJ1-1; TRBD1 agrees at 9 bases. V was clipped by 1 base and J by 0 bases; unmatched bases: 0. CDR1 and CDR2 (germline): SEHNR, FQNEAQ (reference sequence). The CDR3 has 15 amino acids. CDR3 amino acids: CASSLDRGLNTEAFF. In nucleotides, the CDR3 is TGTGCCAGCAGCTTAGACAGGGGGCTGAACACTGAAGCTTTCTTT. The full variable domain, its missing parts supplied by reference TRBV7-9 and TRBJ1-1, is DTGVSQNPRHKITKRGQNVTFRCDPISEHNRLYWYRQTLGQGPEFLTYFQNEAQLEKSRLLSDRFSAERPKGSFSTLEIQRTEQGDSAMYLCASSLDRGLNTEAFFGQGTRLTVV.

The gene calls are TRBV6-6 and TRBJ1-4; D unresolved. This CDR3 region has 15 residues. Germline values: CDR1 MNHNY, CDR2 SVGAGI (reference sequence). V was cut by 5 bases and J by 1 base, with 11 bases left in between. For the CDR3, the DNA is TGTGCCAGCAGTCTTCGACGTGGAACTAATGAAAAACTGTTTTTT. It specifies CASSLRRGTNEKLFF.

The chain combines TRBV20-1 with TRBJ2-1, with 8 bases identical to TRBD2. The CDR3 loop spans 14 amino acids. Trimming removed 1 base from V and 12 bases from J; junction bases left unmatched: 11. In germline, CDR1 is DFQATT, CDR2 SNEGSKA (reference sequence). CDR3 sequence (DNA): TGCAGTGCTAGAGGACGGGAGGGGATCTCGGGGCAGTTCTTC. Its translation: CSARGREGISGQFF.

This clonotype was counted between two and nine times. The rearrangement uses TRBV11-1 and TRBJ2-1; TRBD2 matches at 10 bases. Germline CDR1 reads SGHAT; CDR2 reads FQDESV (reference sequence). V gave up 6 bases and J gave up 0 bases; unmatched junction bases: 11. The CDR3 loop spans 18 amino acids. The CDR3 sequence: CASRTDLRLAGSYNEQFF. CDR3 nucleotide sequence: TGTGCCAGCAGGACCGACTTGAGACTAGCGGGCTCCTACAATGAGCAGTTCTTC.

This clonotype was counted a few times. V and J are TRBV2 and TRBJ2-1, with 10 bases matching TRBD1. Germline assignment: CDR1 SNHLY and CDR2 FYNNEI. The trim removed 3 bases at V and 6 bases at J, leaving 5 bases unmatched. The CDR3 loop spans 15 amino acids. The CDR3 region is CASSDLWTGGNEQFF. For the CDR3, the DNA is TGTGCCAGCAGTGATCTATGGACAGGGGGCAATGAGCAGTTCTTC.

V is TRBV20-1 and J is TRBJ1-2; D is ambiguous. Germline-derived CDR1 and CDR2 are DFQATT and SNEGSKA (reference sequence). V shed 0 bases and J shed 0 bases, with 14 bases lying between them. This CDR3 contains 16 residues. CDR3 bases: TGCAGTGCTAGAGATATAAGCCACGGTACTAACTATGGCTACACCTTC. Translation gives CSARDISHGTNYGYTF.

This clonotype was seen repeatedly, ten times or more. V and J are TRBV27 and TRBJ2-3, with D possibly TRBD2 on 5 matching bases. Trimming removed 4 bases from V and 0 bases from J, with 8 bases in between. Germline V gene sequence: CDR1 MNHEY, CDR2 SMNVEV (reference sequence). The CDR3 extends over 14 amino acids. This chain's CDR3 is CASSSRTSTDTQYF. Written as DNA, the CDR3 is TGTGCCAGCAGTTCCCGGACTAGCACAGATACGCAGTATTTT.

V and J are TRBV24-1 and TRBJ2-7; 10 bases are shared with TRBD2. The V gene's germline CDR1 is KGHDR and CDR2 SFDVKD. This CDR3 spans 14 amino acids. V lost 5 bases to trimming and J lost 3 bases; unmatched junction nucleotides: 3. CDR3 sequence: CATSGTSGLYEQYF. The CDR3 DNA is TGTGCCACCAGTGGGACTAGCGGACTCTACGAGCAGTACTTC.

This clonotype was counted between two and nine times. V gene TRBV29-1 combines with J gene TRBJ2-7; 9 nucleotides line up with TRBD2. V lost 7 bases to trimming and J lost 6 bases; unmatched junction nucleotides: 10. Germline CDR1 SQVTM, CDR2 ANQGSEA. CDR3 length: 13 residues. The CDR3 region is CSARWAGGGEQYF. The CDR3 region has the DNA TGCAGCGCACGTTGGGCGGGAGGGGGCGAGCAGTACTTC.

The rearrangement links TRBV7-9 to TRBJ2-1; a weak D match, TRBD1 (6 bases). This CDR3 region has 17 residues. V was cut by 2 bases and J by 4 bases, with 18 bases left in between. Germline V CDR1 and CDR2: SEHNR, FQNEAQ (reference sequence). CDR3 residues: CASSLRGQSVYYNEQFF. CDR3 DNA: TGTGCCAGCAGCTTAAGAGGACAGTCGGTTTATTACAATGAGCAGTTCTTC.

V and J are TRBV7-9 and TRBJ2-3; 8 bases are shared with TRBD1. Germline V gives CDR1 SEHNR, CDR2 FQNEAQ (reference sequence). The CDR3 runs 16 residues. V dropped 5 bases and J dropped 6; count of bases not matched to a gene: 13. The CDR3 sequence is CASSGFRAGGVDTQYF. The CDR3 nucleotides are TGTGCCAGCAGCGGATTCAGGGCAGGGGGCGTTGATACGCAGTATTTT.

This chain joins TRBV5-1 and TRBJ2-2; D is undetermined. The V end was cut by 1 base, the J end by 12 bases, with 13 bases between. CDR1 is SGHRS, CDR2 YFSETQ, per germline. CDR3 length equals 13 residues. CDR3 bases: TGCGCCAGCAGCTTGTCGATGACGGCGCAGCTGTTTTTT. Amino acid sequence: CASSLSMTAQLFF.